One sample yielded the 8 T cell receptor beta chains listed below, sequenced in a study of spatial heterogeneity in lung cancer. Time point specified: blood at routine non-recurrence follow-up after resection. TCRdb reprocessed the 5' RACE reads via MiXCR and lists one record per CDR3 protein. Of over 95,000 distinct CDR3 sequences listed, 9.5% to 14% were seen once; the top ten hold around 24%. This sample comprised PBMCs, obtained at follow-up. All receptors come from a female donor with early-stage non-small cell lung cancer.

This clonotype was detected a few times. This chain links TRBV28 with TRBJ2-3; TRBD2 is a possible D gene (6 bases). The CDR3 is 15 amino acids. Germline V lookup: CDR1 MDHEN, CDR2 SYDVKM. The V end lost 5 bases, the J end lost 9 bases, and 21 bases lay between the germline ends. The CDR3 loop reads CASSTRGMQTRTQYF. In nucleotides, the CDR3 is TGTGCCAGCAGTACCCGGGGGATGCAGACGAGAACGCAGTATTTT.

The CDR3 coding sequence is TGTGCCAGCAGCTTATGGGAGAATCAGCCCCAGCATTTT. This encodes CASSLWENQPQHF. This sequence joins TRBV7-8 and TRBJ1-5; D remains unclear. The CDR3 totals 13 residues. The germline gives CDR1 SGHVS, CDR2 FQNEAQ. The ends were cut back, 2 bases at V and 4 bases at J, with 6 bases in the middle.

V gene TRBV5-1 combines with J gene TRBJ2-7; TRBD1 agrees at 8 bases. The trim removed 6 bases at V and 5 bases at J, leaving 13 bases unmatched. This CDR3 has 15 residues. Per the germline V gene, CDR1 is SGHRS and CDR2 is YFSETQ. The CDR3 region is CASTKGQGLTDEQYF. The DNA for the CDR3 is TGCGCCAGCACCAAAGGACAGGGCCTTACGGACGAGCAGTACTTC.

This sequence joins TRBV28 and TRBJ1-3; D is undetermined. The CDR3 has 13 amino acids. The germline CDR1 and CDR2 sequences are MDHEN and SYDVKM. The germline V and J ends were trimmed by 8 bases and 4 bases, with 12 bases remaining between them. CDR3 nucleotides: TGTGCCAGCGGTACGGGGTCGGGAAACACCATATATTTT. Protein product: CASGTGSGNTIYF.

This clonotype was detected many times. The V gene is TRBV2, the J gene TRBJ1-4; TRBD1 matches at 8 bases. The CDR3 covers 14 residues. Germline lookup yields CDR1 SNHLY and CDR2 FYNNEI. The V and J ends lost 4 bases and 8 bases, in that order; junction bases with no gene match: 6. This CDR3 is CASSGQGQREKLFF. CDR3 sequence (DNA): TGTGCCAGCAGTGGACAGGGGCAACGCGAAAAACTGTTTTTT. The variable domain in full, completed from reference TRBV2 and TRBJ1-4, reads EPEVTQTPSHQVTQMGQEVILRCVPISNHLYFYWYRQILGQKVEFLVSFYNNEISEKSEIFDDQFSVERPDGSNFTLKIRSTKLEDSAMYFCASSGQGQREKLFFGSGTQLSVL.

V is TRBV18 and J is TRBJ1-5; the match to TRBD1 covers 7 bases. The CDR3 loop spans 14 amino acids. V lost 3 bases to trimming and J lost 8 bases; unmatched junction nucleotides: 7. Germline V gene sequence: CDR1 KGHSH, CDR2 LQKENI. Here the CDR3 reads CASSPQTGTKPQHF. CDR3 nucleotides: TGTGCCAGCTCACCCCAGACAGGGACTAAGCCCCAGCATTTT.

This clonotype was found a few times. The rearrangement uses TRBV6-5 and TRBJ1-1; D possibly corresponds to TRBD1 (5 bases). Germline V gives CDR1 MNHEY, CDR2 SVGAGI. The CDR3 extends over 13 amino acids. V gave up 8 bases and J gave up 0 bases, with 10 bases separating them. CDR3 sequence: CASLGLMNTEAFF. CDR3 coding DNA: TGTGCCAGCCTGGGACTGATGAACACTGAAGCTTTCTTT.

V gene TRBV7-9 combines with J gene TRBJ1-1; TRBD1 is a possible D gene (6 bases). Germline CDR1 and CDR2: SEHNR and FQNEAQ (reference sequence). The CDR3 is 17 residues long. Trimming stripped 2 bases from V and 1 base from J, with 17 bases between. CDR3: CASSLTELDRWNTEAFF. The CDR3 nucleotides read TGTGCCAGCAGCTTAACCGAACTCGACAGGTGGAACACTGAAGCTTTCTTT.